One and the same sample provided the 3 T cell receptor beta chains below, sequenced in a study of T cell responses to AZD1222 COVID-19 vaccine. The data were produced by immunoSEQ multiplex PCR, yet TCRdb's version contains in-frame clones alone and is incomplete. Of some 70,000 clones listed, about four fifths are singletons. The sample in question was peripheral blood, obtained 28 days after the second AZD1222 dose. The receptors were sampled from an adult who received the AZD1222 COVID-19 vaccine.

This chain joins TRBV5-1 and TRBJ1-6, with no clear D. Germline V gene data show CDR1 as SGHRS and CDR2 as YFSETQ. This CDR3 comprises 15 residues. V was cut by 0 bases and J by 6 bases, with 10 bases left in between. The CDR3 nucleotides are TGCGCCAGCAGCTTGGGTACCTTTGGTAATTCACCCCTCCACTTT. It is translated as CASSLGTFGNSPLHF.

J is TRBJ2-2 and V is TRBV6-2 or TRBV6-3; 7 nucleotides agree with TRBD1. The CDR3 covers 15 residues. Germline V CDR1 and CDR2: MNHEY, SVGEGT. The trim removed 2 bases at V and 5 bases at J, leaving 5 bases unmatched. The CDR3 sequence is CASSYQTGSTGELFF. The CDR3 DNA follows: TGTGCCAGCAGTTACCAGACAGGGAGTACCGGGGAGCTGTTTTTT.

The V gene is TRBV6-5, the J gene TRBJ2-3; unclear D gene. The CDR3 extends over 12 amino acids. V shed 6 bases and J shed 2 bases, with 6 bases lying between them. The germline V gene has CDR1 MNHEY and CDR2 SVGAGI. The CDR3 loop is CASSRTTDTQYF. CDR3 nucleotide sequence: TGTGCCAGCAGCCGAACCACAGATACGCAGTATTTT.